One and the same sample provided the 29 T cell receptor beta chains below, sequenced in a study of T cell responses to AZD1222 COVID-19 vaccine. The protocol was immunoSEQ multiplex PCR, while the TCRdb copy is restricted to in-frame clones and leaves out a portion. This sample has 14,000 or so clones, with under 85% found just once. The specimen was peripheral blood, collected 28 days after the second AZD1222 dose. These receptors were obtained from an adult who received the AZD1222 COVID-19 vaccine.

By frequency in the sample, this clone is medium-sized. This chain's CDR3 is CASRLRDYLKEQYF. In DNA form, the CDR3 reads TGTGCCAGCAGGTTAAGGGACTACCTGAAAGAGCAGTACTTC. The genes are TRBV28 and TRBJ2-7, with 7 positions matching TRBD2. CDR1 and CDR2 (germline): MDHEN, SYDVKM. J gave up 7 bases and V 6 bases, and 12 bases lay outside the gene matches. The CDR3 has 14 amino acids.

V is TRBV2 and J is TRBJ1-1; 9 nucleotides align to TRBD1. V trimming: 2 bases; J trimming: 5 bases; junction bases outside the gene matches: 3. CDR1 SNHLY and CDR2 FYNNEI come from the germline V gene. The CDR3 consists of 14 residues. This chain's CDR3 is CASSETGGRTEAFF. CDR3 nucleotides: TGTGCCAGCAGTGAAACAGGGGGCCGTACTGAAGCTTTCTTT. The full variable domain, completed using reference TRBV2 and TRBJ1-1, is EPEVTQTPSHQVTQMGQEVILRCVPISNHLYFYWYRQILGQKVEFLVSFYNNEISEKSEIFDDQFSVERPDGSNFTLKIRSTKLEDSAMYFCASSETGGRTEAFFGQGTRLTVV.

This clone was detected once. This sequence joins TRBV10-3 and TRBJ2-1, with D hard to call. Germline V gene data show CDR1 as ENHRY and CDR2 as SYGVKD. V lost 2 bases, J lost 3 bases, and 11 bases lay in between. This CDR3 has 15 residues. The CDR3 bases are TGTGCCATCAGTGAGCAACCGGGCCGCTACAATGAGCAGTTCTTC. Its protein product is CAISEQPGRYNEQFF.

V gene TRBV18 combines with J gene TRBJ1-2; TRBD1 is a possible D gene (5 bases). Germline-derived CDR1 and CDR2 are KGHSH and LQKENI. The length of the CDR3 is 15 residues. The V end lost 3 bases, the J end lost 4 bases, and 15 bases lay between the germline ends. DNA of the CDR3: TGTGCCAGCTCACCGGCAGCAGGGTTGGCCTATGGCTACACCTTC. As protein: CASSPAAGLAYGYTF.

This chain links TRBV10-3 with TRBJ2-2; 9 nucleotides agree with TRBD1. The CDR3 length is 19 residues. The ends lost 6 bases at V and 4 bases at J; junction bases unmatched: 18. CDR1 is ENHRY, CDR2 SYGVKD, per germline. DNA for the CDR3: TGTGCCATCAGAATTACCGGGACAGGGTGGGAAGAGGCCACCGGGGAGCTGTTTTTT. Protein: CAIRITGTGWEEATGELFF.

The gene calls are TRBV29-1 and TRBJ2-3; D is ambiguous. CDR3 length: 14 amino acids. V gave up 2 bases and J gave up 1 base, with 10 bases separating them. Looked up from germline, CDR1 is SQVTM and CDR2 is ANQGSEA. In DNA form, the CDR3 reads TGCAGCGTTGAAAAAGGAACGGGCACAGATACGCAGTATTTT. Its translation: CSVEKGTGTDTQYF.

The chain carries TRBV2 and TRBJ1-6; no firm D call. This CDR3 has 15 residues. The V end was cut by 4 bases, the J end by 0 bases, with 7 bases between. Looked up from germline, CDR1 is SNHLY and CDR2 is FYNNEI. CDR3 sequence: CASSVEGSYNSPLHF. CDR3 nucleotides: TGTGCCAGCAGTGTCGAGGGCTCCTATAATTCACCCCTCCACTTT.

The chain joins TRBV6-2 or TRBV6-3 to TRBJ1-5; 8 nucleotides match TRBD1. Unmatched junction bases numbered 9, after V lost 5 bases and J lost 6 bases. The CDR3 spans 15 residues. CDR1 and CDR2 from the germline V gene are MNHEY and SVGEGT. The CDR3 nucleotides are TGTGCCAGCAGTCGCCGACAGGGGAGTTTTCAGCCCCAGCATTTT. Translating gives CASSRRQGSFQPQHF.

The rearrangement uses TRBV4-2 and TRBJ1-5; maybe TRBD1 (6 bases). V lost 1 base and J 2 bases, leaving 12 bases between the germline ends. Per the germline V gene, CDR1 is LGHNA and CDR2 is YNFKEQ. The CDR3 contains 16 residues. CDR3 nucleotides: TGTGCCAGCAGCCAAGGCCAGGGGTCCGGCAATCAGCCCCAGCATTTT. This sequence encodes CASSQGQGSGNQPQHF.

This clone was recorded only once. The gene calls are TRBV18 and TRBJ1-1; a weak D match, TRBD1 (5 bases). The germline V gene encodes CDR1 KGHSH and CDR2 LQKENI. The V end lost 2 bases, the J end lost 0 bases, and 19 bases lay between the germline ends. The CDR3 is 18 residues long. CDR3 DNA: TGTGCCAGCTCACCAGGAACACGAGACAGAGACATGAACACTGAAGCTTTCTTT. Amino acid sequence: CASSPGTRDRDMNTEAFF.

The CDR3 here is CASRLRASGFSYEQYF. CDR3 bases: TGTGCCAGCAGGTTGAGGGCTAGCGGCTTCTCCTACGAGCAGTACTTC. The chain joins TRBV5-4 to TRBJ2-7; 7 bases align to TRBD2. The CDR3 is made up of 16 amino acids. The ends lost 5 bases at V and 0 bases at J; junction bases unmatched: 11. CDR1 is SGHNT and CDR2 is YYREEE in the germline V gene (reference sequence).

The rearrangement links TRBV4-3 to TRBJ2-1; possible D gene TRBD2, 6 bases. This CDR3 spans 16 amino acids. The V and J ends lost 0 bases and 9 bases respectively, with 18 bases between them. Germline values: CDR1 LGHNA, CDR2 YSLEER. The CDR3 DNA sequence: TGCGCCAGCAGCCAAGATCTGTCTTCTTGGGGGGTTGAGCAGTTCTTC. Translating it yields CASSQDLSSWGVEQFF.

This chain connects TRBV15 to TRBJ2-5; D not certain. The CDR3 is 13 residues long. V lost 0 bases, J lost 5 bases, and 7 bases lay in between. Germline assignment: CDR1 LNHNV and CDR2 YYDKDF (reference sequence). The CDR3 protein is CATSREVGETQYF. The CDR3 nucleotides read TGTGCCACCAGCAGAGAAGTTGGTGAGACCCAGTACTTC.

The chain has TRBV9 and TRBJ1-1, with a weak D call TRBD1 (6 bases). Germline loops: CDR1 SGDLS, CDR2 YYNGEE. The CDR3 is 15 residues long. Trimming stripped 3 bases from V and 0 bases from J, with 12 bases between. CDR3 protein: CASSEGGQLNTEAFF. DNA of the CDR3: TGTGCCAGCAGCGAAGGAGGACAGCTGAACACTGAAGCTTTCTTT.

The V and J genes are TRBV3-1 (or the pseudogene TRBV3-2) and TRBJ1-1, with 7 bases aligning to TRBD1. V was clipped by 8 bases and J by 3 bases; unmatched bases: 6. From germline, CDR1 is LGHDT and CDR2 YNNKEL (reference sequence). The CDR3 covers 13 residues. The CDR3 DNA reads as TGTGCCAGCGCCCAGGGGGGGGACACTGAAGCTTTCTTT. This translates into CASAQGGDTEAFF.

This chain connects TRBV3-1 (or the pseudogene TRBV3-2) to TRBJ2-7; D is uncertain. Between the trimmed V and J ends, which lost 3 bases and 3 bases, there was a span of 12 bases. Germline-derived CDR1 and CDR2 are LGHDT and YNNKEL (reference sequence). The CDR3 extends over 14 amino acids. In nucleotides, the CDR3 is TGTGCCAGCAGCCAGCGGCTGTTGTTCTACGAGCAGTACTTC. Its translation is CASSQRLLFYEQYF.

This chain links TRBV28 with TRBJ1-1; TRBD1 aligns across 10 bases. V was pared by 2 bases and J by 5 bases, with 2 bases of the junction left unmatched. The germline V gene encodes CDR1 MDHEN and CDR2 SYDVKM. The CDR3 extends over 14 amino acids. The DNA for the CDR3 is TGTGCCAGCAGTTTAGACAGGGGGCGGACTGAAGCTTTCTTT. Amino acid sequence: CASSLDRGRTEAFF.

This sequence joins TRBV14 and TRBJ2-7; no clear D gene. The V end was cut by 4 bases, the J end by 5 bases, with 9 bases between. Germline lookup yields CDR1 SGHDN and CDR2 FVKESK. The CDR3 is made up of 12 amino acids. The CDR3: CASSPTWDEQYF. The CDR3, as DNA: TGTGCCAGCAGCCCAACATGGGACGAGCAGTACTTC.

In DNA, the CDR3 is TGTGCCAGTAGTCTTCAGGGAGAGACCCAGTACTTC. It is translated as CASSLQGETQYF. V gene TRBV19 combines with J gene TRBJ2-5; D is possibly TRBD1 (5 bases). The CDR3 has 12 residues. Trimming pared 5 bases from V and 4 bases from J, leaving 8 bases between. CDR1 is LNHDA and CDR2 is SQIVND in the germline V gene (reference sequence).

This clone was seen more than once but under ten times. V gene TRBV2 combines with J gene TRBJ1-5; possibly TRBD1 for D (6 bases). CDR1 and CDR2 (germline): SNHLY, FYNNEI. This CDR3 is 14 amino acids long. V was trimmed by 4 bases and J by 4 bases, leaving 11 bases between them. The CDR3, as DNA: TGTGCCAGCAGTGTATTGGACAGTAATCAGCCCCAGCATTTT. Its protein product is CASSVLDSNQPQHF.

CDR3 bases: TGTGCCAGCAGTCAGGCTTTAGAGACCCAGTACTTC. Encoded protein: CASSQALETQYF. The rearrangement uses TRBV12-3 or TRBV12-4 and TRBJ2-5; no clear D. The CDR3 covers 12 residues. V was shortened by 5 bases and J by 4 bases, with 8 bases between the two germline ends.

V usage is TRBV6-5 and J usage is TRBJ2-1; 10 positions agree with TRBD1. J lost 7 bases, V lost 2 bases, and 8 bases had no gene match. Germline lookup yields CDR1 MNHEY and CDR2 SVGAGI. CDR3 length equals 16 residues. CDR3 sequence reads: CASSYTHGTGANEQFF. CDR3 DNA sequence: TGTGCCAGCAGTTACACACACGGGACAGGGGCAAATGAGCAGTTCTTC.

CDR3 amino acids: CASIGTGEYEQYF. CDR3 in DNA: TGTGCCAGCATTGGGACAGGGGAATACGAGCAGTACTTC. This chain uses TRBV27 with TRBJ2-7; TRBD1 matches at 10 bases. V dropped 7 bases and J dropped 4; count of bases not matched to a gene: 4. The CDR3 has 13 residues. The V gene's germline CDR1 is MNHEY and CDR2 SMNVEV (reference sequence).

The chain is built from TRBV18 and TRBJ2-3; 7 bases map to TRBD2. Germline V lookup: CDR1 KGHSH, CDR2 LQKENI. The V and J ends lost 1 base and 0 bases, in that order; junction bases with no gene match: 4. This CDR3 spans 16 amino acids. Written as DNA, the CDR3 is TGTGCCAGCTCACCACTCTATAGCGGGAGCACAGATACGCAGTATTTT. Translating gives CASSPLYSGSTDTQYF.

The chain employs TRBV6-6 and TRBJ2-7; D may be TRBD1 or TRBD2 (7 bases each). V was trimmed by 0 bases and J by 11 bases, leaving 17 bases between them. The CDR3 extends over 14 amino acids. CDR1 is MNHNY and CDR2 is SVGAGI in the germline V gene (reference sequence). The CDR3 here is CASSYSRQGRGEYF. In DNA form, the CDR3 reads TGTGCCAGCAGTTACTCGAGACAGGGTCGGGGGGAGTACTTC.

V and J are TRBV2 and TRBJ2-7; tentative D call: TRBD2 (6 bases). The germline V gene has CDR1 SNHLY and CDR2 FYNNEI. V was pared by 8 bases and J by 3 bases, with 11 bases between. The CDR3 consists of 12 residues. CDR3 DNA: TGTGCCAGCCGTCAGGAGGGCTACGAGCAGTACTTC. Amino acid sequence: CASRQEGYEQYF. The whole variable domain, filled in from reference TRBV2 and TRBJ2-7, reads EPEVTQTPSHQVTQMGQEVILRCVPISNHLYFYWYRQILGQKVEFLVSFYNNEISEKSEIFDDQFSVERPDGSNFTLKIRSTKLEDSAMYFCASRQEGYEQYFGPGTRLTVT.

The chain joins TRBV15 to TRBJ1-5; TRBD1 matches at 10 bases. The V gene's germline CDR1 is LNHNV and CDR2 YYDKDF (reference sequence). The V and J ends lost 0 bases and 5 bases, in that order; junction bases with no gene match: 7. This CDR3 has 17 residues. In nucleotides, the CDR3 is TGTGCCACCAGCAGAGAACTCCGGGACAGGGGACATCAGCCCCAGCATTTT. Amino acids: CATSRELRDRGHQPQHF.

CDR3: CASSEYEGTEAFF. The DNA for the CDR3 is TGTGCCAGCAGTGAATATGAGGGCACTGAAGCTTTCTTT. The genes are TRBV25-1 and TRBJ1-1; no clear D gene. The germline gives CDR1 MGHDK, CDR2 SYGVNS. V was pared by 0 bases and J by 4 bases, with 6 bases between. There are 13 residues in the CDR3.

The chain uses TRBV19 and TRBJ2-6, with D uncertain. Between the trimmed V and J ends, which lost 10 bases and 4 bases, there was a span of 20 bases. In germline, CDR1 is LNHDA, CDR2 SQIVND (reference sequence). This CDR3 region has 16 residues. The chain's CDR3 is CATSDKGFAGANVLTF. The DNA for the CDR3 is TGTGCCACATCTGATAAAGGGTTCGCGGGGGCCAACGTCCTGACTTTC.